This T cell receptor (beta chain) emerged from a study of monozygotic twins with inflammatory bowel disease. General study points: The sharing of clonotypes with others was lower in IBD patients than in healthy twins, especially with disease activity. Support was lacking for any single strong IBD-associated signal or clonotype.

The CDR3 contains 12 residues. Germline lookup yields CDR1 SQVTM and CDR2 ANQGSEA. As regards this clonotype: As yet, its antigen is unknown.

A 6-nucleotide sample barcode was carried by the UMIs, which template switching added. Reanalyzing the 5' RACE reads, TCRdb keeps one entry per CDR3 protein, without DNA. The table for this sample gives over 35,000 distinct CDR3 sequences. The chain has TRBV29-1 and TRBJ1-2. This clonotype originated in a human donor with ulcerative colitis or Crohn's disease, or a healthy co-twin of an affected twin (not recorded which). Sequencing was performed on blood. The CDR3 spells CSVVSGSYGYTF.